This T cell receptor beta chain stems from a study of cytomegalovirus exposure and HLA in healthy donors. This clone was recorded a few times. CDR3 length equals 16 residues. Germline CDR1 SEHNR, CDR2 FQNEAQ (reference sequence). V lost 5 bases, J lost 1 base, and 17 bases lay in between. 13 Jbeta primers and 60 Vbeta primers were used for the PCR. The method was immunoSEQ multiplex PCR; TCRdb's version includes in-frame clones alone and lacks a portion of them. This table has around 100,000 clones, about three quarters appearing once. The specimen was PBMCs. The sequence was obtained from a man aged 55 to 70 in good health and CMV-seropositive. The chain recombines TRBV7-9 with TRBJ1-1, with no clear D. The CDR3 loop reads CASSPLSVRGNTEAFF. CDR3 nucleotide sequence: TGTGCCAGCAGCCCCCTCAGCGTCCGAGGGAACACTGAAGCTTTCTTT. The full variable domain, completed using reference TRBV7-9 and TRBJ1-1, is DTGVSQNPRHKITKRGQNVTFRCDPISEHNRLYWYRQTLGQGPEFLTYFQNEAQLEKSRLLSDRFSAERPKGSFSTLEIQRTEQGDSAMYLCASSPLSVRGNTEAFFGQGTRLTVV.